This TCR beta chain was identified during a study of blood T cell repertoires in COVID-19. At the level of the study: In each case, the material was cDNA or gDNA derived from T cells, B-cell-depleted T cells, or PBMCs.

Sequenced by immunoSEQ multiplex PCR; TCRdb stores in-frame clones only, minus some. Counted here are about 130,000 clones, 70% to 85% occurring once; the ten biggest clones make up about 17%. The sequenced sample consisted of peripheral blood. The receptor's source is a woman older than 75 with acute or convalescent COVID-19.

The CDR3: CSVEGGQENYGYTF. The CDR3 DNA reads TGCAGCGTTGAAGGGGGACAGGAGAACTATGGCTACACCTTC. This chain uses TRBV29-1 with TRBJ1-2; the match to TRBD1 covers 8 bases. V shed 1 base, J shed 2 bases, and the junction held 3 bases outside the gene matches. The CDR3 extends over 14 amino acids. The germline V gene has CDR1 SQVTM and CDR2 ANQGSEA.